These T cell receptor beta chains were read from a single sample in a study of beta chain features in type 1 diabetes. Repertoires were generated with immunoSEQ multiplex PCR, while TCRdb's copy carries only in-frame clones and drops some. The sample yields approximately 730,000 clones, under 15% seen once. Material: naive CD4+ T cells from blood. The receptors shown here come from a man aged 18-30 years with type 1 diabetes. CDR3s include the opening cysteine and the closing phenylalanine or tryptophan. D genes are given only for firm matches. The size field is filled for only some rows; it gives once, few, many or a size class.

>TRBJ1-1|.|.|TRBV25-1
CASSDRRYTEAFF
TGTGCCAGCAGTGATAGGCGTTACACTGAAGCTTTCTTT
>TRBJ1-5|.|.|TRBV30
CAWSHRSNQPQHF
TGTGCCTGGTCCCACCGTAGCAATCAGCCCCAGCATTTT
>TRBJ1-2|.|.|TRBV30
CAWAQANYSYTF
TGTGCCTGGGCACAGGCTAACTATAGCTACACCTTC
>TRBJ2-1|TRBD2|.|TRBV27
CASNGGYNEQFF
TGTGCCAGCAACGGGGGGTACAATGAGCAGTTCTTC
>TRBJ2-1|.|few|TRBV6-6
CASSHGGGLSYNEQFF
TGTGCCAGCAGTCACGGCGGGGGCCTGAGCTACAATGAGCAGTTCTTC
>TRBJ1-1|.|.|TRBV7-2
CASSLDEGLVAFF
TGTGCCAGCAGCTTAGATGAGGGGTTGGTGGCTTTCTTT
>TRBJ1-1|.|.|TRBV6-5
CASSELSGRTEAFF
TGTGCCAGCAGTGAGCTATCGGGGCGAACTGAAGCTTTCTTT
>TRBJ2-7|TRBD1|few|TRBV6-6
CASSSGTGSEQYF
TGTGCCAGCAGTTCCGGGACAGGGTCCGAGCAGTACTTC
>TRBJ2-7|.|few|TRBV6-5
CASSYSAQLGYEQYF
TGTGCCAGCAGTTACTCGGCTCAGCTGGGGTACGAGCAGTACTTC
>TRBJ2-7|TRBD2|.|TRBV30
CASTPLAGASYEQYF
TGTGCCAGCACCCCCCTAGCGGGGGCCTCCTACGAGCAGTACTTC
>TRBJ1-2|.|few|TRBV6-4
CASSDGFYGYTF
TGTGCCAGCAGTGATGGGTTTTATGGCTACACCTTC
>TRBJ2-7|.|.|TRBV4-2
CASSQVSWLLPGLKSSYEQYF
TGTGCCAGCAGCCAAGTTAGTTGGCTCCTTCCGGGACTGAAGAGCTCCTACGAGCAGTACTTC
>TRBJ1-5|.|few|TRBV25-1
CASSGAGLVNQPQHF
TGTGCCAGCAGTGGGGCAGGGCTTGTCAATCAGCCCCAGCATTTT
>TRBJ2-7|.|.|TRBV25-1
CASSEYGRGSPQGEQYF
TGTGCCAGCAGTGAATATGGAAGGGGATCTCCACAAGGCGAGCAGTACTTC
>TRBJ2-1|TRBD2|.|TRBV6-5
CASSSTGLATYNEQFF
TGTGCCAGCAGTTCCACAGGACTAGCCACCTACAATGAGCAGTTCTTC
>TRBJ2-5|.|many|TRBV5-1
CASSLQETQYF
TGCGCCAGCAGCTTACAAGAGACCCAGTACTTC
>TRBJ2-6|.|few|TRBV5-1
CASIRDSGANVLTF
TGCGCCAGCATCCGGGATTCTGGGGCCAACGTCCTGACTTTC
>TRBJ2-2|.|few|TRBV18
CASSPPADTGELFF
TGTGCCAGCTCACCACCTGCCGATACCGGGGAGCTGTTTTTT
>TRBJ2-1|.|few|TRBV15
CATSRDLQAAGNEQFF
TGTGCCACCAGCAGAGACCTCCAAGCCGCGGGAAATGAGCAGTTCTTC
>TRBJ2-3|TRBD2|few|TRBV4-1
CASSQVRAGVRTDTQYF
TGCGCCAGCAGCCAAGTTCGTGCGGGGGTCCGCACAGATACGCAGTATTTT
>TRBJ2-5|TRBD2|.|TRBV11-2
CASSLVGGSGQETQYF
TGTGCCAGCAGCTTAGTCGGGGGGTCGGGGCAAGAGACCCAGTACTTC
>TRBJ1-2|.|few|TRBV29-1
CSVGSLSENTF
TGCAGCGTTGGGAGCTTGTCAGAAAACACCTTC
>TRBJ2-5|.|few|TRBV10-3
CAISGPTNQETQYF
TGTGCCATCAGTGGCCCAACCAACCAAGAGACCCAGTACTTC
>TRBJ2-1|TRBD1|.|TRBV6-1
CASSERTGAPYNEQFF
TGTGCCAGCAGTGAACGGACAGGGGCTCCCTACAATGAGCAGTTCTTC
>TRBJ2-3|.|.|TRBV18
CASSSSLGDTQYF
TGTGCCAGCTCATCATCTCTTGGGGATACGCAGTATTTT
>TRBJ1-5|.|.|TRBV4-1
CASSQDGANSNQPQHF
TGCGCCAGCAGCCAAGACGGCGCGAATAGCAATCAGCCCCAGCATTTT
>TRBJ2-5|.|.|TRBV14
CASSYALGPQETQYF
TGTGCCAGCAGCTATGCCTTGGGGCCCCAAGAGACCCAGTACTTC
>TRBJ1-3|.|few|TRBV4-1
CASSQPGPDTIYF
TGCGCCAGCAGCCAACCCGGGCCGGACACCATATATTTT
>TRBJ2-7|.|few|TRBV21-1
CASSAHRGHEQYF
TGTGCCAGCAGCGCCCACAGGGGCCACGAGCAGTACTTC
>TRBJ2-1|TRBD1|.|TRBV30
CAWGGQGQRDEQFF
TGTGCCTGGGGGGGACAGGGGCAGAGGGATGAGCAGTTCTTC
>TRBJ1-1|.|few|TRBV10-2
CASSGPSGNTEAFF
TGCGCCAGCAGTGGACCTTCCGGGAACACTGAAGCTTTCTTT
>TRBJ2-7|.|few|TRBV30
CAWSVVYYEQYF
TGTGCCTGGTCCGTCGTCTACTACGAGCAGTACTTC
>TRBJ1-2|TRBD1|.|TRBV6-1
CASTDPDRDYGYTF
TGTGCCAGCACCGACCCGGACAGGGACTATGGCTACACCTTC
>TRBJ2-7|TRBD1|.|TRBV6-5
CASRGQGAKEQYF
TGTGCCAGCAGGGGACAGGGGGCGAAGGAGCAGTACTTC
>TRBJ1-6|TRBD1|.|TRBV5-4
CASSPYRGSHSPLHF
TGTGCCAGCAGCCCGTACAGGGGTAGTCATTCACCCCTCCACTTT
>TRBJ2-5|.|.|TRBV28
CASSYGQPRETQYF
TGTGCCAGCAGTTACGGACAGCCGAGGGAGACCCAGTACTTC
>TRBJ2-2|.|few|TRBV21-1
CASSKVATSGDTNTGELFF
TGTGCCAGCAGCAAAGTGGCGACTAGCGGGGATACGAACACCGGGGAGCTGTTTTTT
>TRBJ2-3|.|few|TRBV6-5
CAIKRGSADTQYF
TGTGCCATTAAGAGGGGGAGCGCAGATACGCAGTATTTT
>TRBJ1-1|.|few|TRBV4-1
CASSQGTVSRGAEAFF
TGCGCCAGCAGCCAAGGGACAGTCTCTAGGGGGGCTGAAGCTTTCTTT
>TRBJ2-5|.|few|TRBV18
CASSEQGRGQETQYF
TGTGCCAGCTCAGAGCAGGGGAGGGGTCAAGAGACCCAGTACTTC
>TRBJ1-6|.|.|TRBV7-2
CASSLGFQESSPLHF
TGTGCCAGCAGCTTAGGGTTTCAGGAGAGTTCACCCCTCCACTTT
>TRBJ2-1|TRBD2|few|TRBV6-5
CASIPRRTSYNEQFF
TGTGCCAGCATCCCCCGGAGGACTAGCTACAATGAGCAGTTCTTC
>TRBJ2-7|TRBD2|few|TRBV6-5
CASRWEGRDEQYF
TGTGCCAGCAGATGGGAGGGGAGAGACGAGCAGTACTTC
>TRBJ2-5|.|.|TRBV25-1
CASSDTTYQETQYF
TGTGCCAGCAGTGATACAACGTACCAAGAGACCCAGTACTTC
>TRBJ2-3|.|.|TRBV30
CAWGRQTDTQYF
TGTGCCTGGGGCCGACAGACAGATACGCAGTATTTT
>TRBJ1-5|.|.|TRBV14
CASSQAGDDQPQHF
TGTGCCAGCAGCCAAGCTGGGGATGATCAGCCCCAGCATTTT
>TRBJ2-7|.|few|TRBV30
CAWSVSYEQYF
TGTGCCTGGAGCGTCTCCTACGAGCAGTACTTC
>TRBJ1-2|.|.|TRBV29-1
CSVEEEAGYTF
TGCAGCGTTGAAGAGGAGGCAGGGTACACCTTC
>TRBJ2-2|.|.|TRBV18
CASSPRKTGELFF
TGTGCCAGCTCACCACGTAAAACCGGGGAGCTGTTTTTT
>TRBJ1-5|TRBD1|.|TRBV5-1
CASSPGQGNQPQHF
TGCGCCAGCAGCCCGGGACAGGGCAATCAGCCCCAGCATTTT
>TRBJ2-6|.|few|TRBV2
CASSVASLSGANVLTF
TGTGCCAGCAGTGTTGCCAGCCTCTCTGGGGCCAACGTCCTGACTTTC
>TRBJ1-1|.|few|TRBV6-6
CASSKNTEAFF
TGTGCCAGCTCGAAGAACACTGAAGCTTTCTTT
>TRBJ1-4|TRBD1|.|TRBV7-9
CASRPTGQANEKLFF
TGTGCCAGCAGACCAACGGGACAGGCTAATGAAAAACTGTTTTTT
>TRBJ1-6|TRBD1|.|TRBV7-2
CASSLGYRGDNSPLHF
TGTGCCAGCAGCTTAGGGTACAGGGGGGATAATTCACCCCTCCACTTT
>TRBJ1-5|.|few|TRBV29-1
CSVEEAADQPQHF
TGCAGCGTTGAAGAGGCGGCGGATCAGCCCCAGCATTTT
>TRBJ1-2|TRBD1|few|TRBV15
CATSTRTGADYGYTF
TGTGCCACCAGCACTCGCACAGGGGCGGACTATGGCTACACCTTC